These 3 T cell receptor beta chains came from one sample sequenced in a study of T cell responses to AZD1222 COVID-19 vaccine. The repertoire was sequenced with immunoSEQ multiplex PCR; TCRdb's copy has only in-frame clones and lacks some. The sample lists around 95,000 clones, roughly 88% seen once, with 2.8% in the top ten. The sample in question was peripheral blood, obtained on day 0 of AZD1222 vaccination. These receptors originate from an adult in good health.

The V call is TRBV5-1, the J call TRBJ1-1; no firm D call. V lost 4 bases, J lost 0 bases, and 10 bases lay in between. The CDR3 runs 14 residues. Germline V lookup: CDR1 SGHRS, CDR2 YFSETQ. CDR3 nucleotides: TGCGCCAGCAGCGGTGGGCAAGTGAACACTGAAGCTTTCTTT. It translates to CASSGGQVNTEAFF.

The rearrangement joins TRBV7-8 to TRBJ2-2, with 8 bases aligning to TRBD2. The CDR3 totals 15 residues. Germline values: CDR1 SGHVS, CDR2 FQNEAQ. With 1 base clipped from V and 6 bases from J, the junction kept 4 bases outside the gene matches. The DNA of the CDR3 is TGTGCCAGCAGCTTAGGCCGGCGGGAGGCCGGGGAGCTGTTTTTT. It is translated as CASSLGRREAGELFF.

The chain has TRBV19 and TRBJ1-5; D unclear. V was trimmed by 3 bases and J by 5 bases, leaving 5 bases between them. The germline V gene encodes CDR1 LNHDA and CDR2 SQIVND (reference sequence). The CDR3 is made up of 12 amino acids. CDR3 loop: CASSISDQPQHF. CDR3 DNA: TGTGCCAGTAGTATTTCGGATCAGCCCCAGCATTTT.